This section outlines one TCR beta chain sequence together with its context. The antigen remains unidentified. Per sample, 95,000 to 100,000 TCR templates were assayed. TCRdb's table, derived via immunoSEQ multiplex PCR, lists solely in-frame clones and lacks some. This sample carries about 110,000 clones, 92% of them seen once, and the ten largest clones take 0.65% to 0.9%. CDR3 size: 13 residues. Trimming pared 7 bases from V and 4 bases from J, leaving 14 bases between. Germline V gene data show CDR1 as SGHVS and CDR2 as FNYEAQ. This sample was taken from a study of siplizumab effects on memory and regulatory T cells. Study conclusions and caveats: Unstimulated subsets captured only a minor fraction of alloreactive clones. Memory cells seemed less diverse than naive T cells, which also seemed major contributors to the alloresponse. Whether the proliferating Tregs (from siplizumab cultures) were suppressive was not confirmed.

The sequenced sample consisted of Tregs sorted from blood. The V and J genes are TRBV7-6 and TRBJ2-7; D uncertain. The origin of this receptor is a human donor in good health. CDR3 bases: TGTGCCAGCACAGGCCAGGAAGGTTACGAGCAGTACTTC. Residues: CASTGQEGYEQYF.